This T cell receptor (beta chain) was obtained from a study of blood T cells in healthy people across ages. A second 7 to 11 cycle PCR used barcoded and J-beta primers. Any given sample supplied a minimum of 3 million CDR3-containing paired-end reads. Each CDR3 protein gets one entry after TCRdb re-called the 5' RACE reads with MiXCR. The sample has under 800,000 distinct CDR3 sequences; around 46% are singletons. Note on this clonotype: The antigen is unknown.

Whole-study findings and limits: As age increased, TCR beta diversity per million T cells fell in a roughly linear fashion.

Trimming stripped 4 bases from V and 4 bases from J, with 8 bases between. CDR1 and CDR2 (germline): DFQATT, SNEGSKA (reference sequence). CDR3 size: 13 residues. Sequencing used blood. The chain is built from TRBV20-1 and TRBJ2-6; D is uncertain. The source of this sequence is a woman aged 55-70 years in good health. The CDR3 loop reads CSAIAPGANVLTF. The CDR3 DNA follows: TGCAGTGCTATAGCCCCCGGGGCCAACGTCCTGACTTTC.